The source of this T cell receptor (beta chain) is a study of graft-versus-host responses after intestinal transplantation. Turning to the study itself: Anti-thymocyte globulin was used for induction in all recipients, who then took tacrolimus and steroids for about 3 years.

TCRdb keeps only in-frame clones here, not all; method: immunoSEQ multiplex PCR. The profile shows 70,000 or so clones, 84% of them singletons. In its sample, this clone was seen a few times. Antigen unknown. The CDR3 is 17 residues long. Germline V lookup: CDR1 ENHRY, CDR2 SYGVKD. The V segment lost 6 bases and the J segment 1 base; nucleotides outside the gene matches: 7. Regarding the study as a whole: High graft-versus-host to host-versus-graft T cell clonal ratios marked allografts of patients with graft-donor macrochimerism. Among recipient marrow samples, GvH clones were found; some appeared first in ileum or blood. An association linked early post-transplant HvG declines with peak circulating GvH clone levels.

This chain links TRBV10-3 with TRBJ2-3; 13 nucleotides line up with TRBD2. The sequence derives from a human donor who was the organ donor for an intestinal transplant. This specimen consisted of unstimulated CD4+ T cells sorted from spleen or lymph node cells, obtained before transplant. The CDR3 DNA reads as TGTGCCATCAGCTTGACTAGCGGGGGGTTGGGCACAGATACGCAGTATTTT. It specifies CAISLTSGGLGTDTQYF.